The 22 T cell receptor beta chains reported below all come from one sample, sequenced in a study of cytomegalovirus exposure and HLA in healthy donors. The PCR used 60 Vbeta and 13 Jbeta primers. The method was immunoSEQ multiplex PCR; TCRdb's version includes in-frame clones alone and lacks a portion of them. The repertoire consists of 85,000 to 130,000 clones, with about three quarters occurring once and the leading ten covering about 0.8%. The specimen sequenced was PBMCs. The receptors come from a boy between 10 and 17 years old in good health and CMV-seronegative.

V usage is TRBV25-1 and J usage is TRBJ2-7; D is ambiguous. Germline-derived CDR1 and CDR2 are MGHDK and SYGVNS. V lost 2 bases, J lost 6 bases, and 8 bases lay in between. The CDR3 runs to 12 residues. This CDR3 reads CASSEPGGEQYF. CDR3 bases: TGTGCCAGCAGTGAACCCGGCGGCGAGCAGTACTTC.

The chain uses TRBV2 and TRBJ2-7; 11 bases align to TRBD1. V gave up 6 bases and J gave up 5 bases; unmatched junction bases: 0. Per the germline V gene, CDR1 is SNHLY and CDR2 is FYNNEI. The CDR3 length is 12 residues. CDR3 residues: CASRGQGDEQYF. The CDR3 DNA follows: TGTGCCAGCAGGGGACAGGGGGACGAGCAGTACTTC.

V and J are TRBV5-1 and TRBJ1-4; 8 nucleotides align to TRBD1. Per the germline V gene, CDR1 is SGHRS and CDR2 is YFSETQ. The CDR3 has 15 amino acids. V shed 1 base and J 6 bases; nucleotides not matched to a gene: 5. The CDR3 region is CASSLSGGGDEKLFF. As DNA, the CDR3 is TGCGCCAGCAGCTTGTCAGGGGGCGGGGATGAAAAACTGTTTTTT.

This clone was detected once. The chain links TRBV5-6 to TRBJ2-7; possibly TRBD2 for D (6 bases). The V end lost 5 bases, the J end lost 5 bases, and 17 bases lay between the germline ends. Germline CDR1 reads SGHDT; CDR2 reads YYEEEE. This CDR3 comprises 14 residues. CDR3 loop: CASRLRGGPNEQYF. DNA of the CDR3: TGTGCCAGCAGACTGCGAGGAGGGCCGAACGAGCAGTACTTC.

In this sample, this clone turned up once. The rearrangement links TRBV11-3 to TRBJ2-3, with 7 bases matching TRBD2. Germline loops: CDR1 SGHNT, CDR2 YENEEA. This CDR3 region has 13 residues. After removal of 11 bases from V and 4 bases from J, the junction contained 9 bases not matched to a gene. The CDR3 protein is CASLKRDSDTQYF. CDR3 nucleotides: TGTGCCTCCCTCAAGCGGGACTCAGATACGCAGTATTTT.

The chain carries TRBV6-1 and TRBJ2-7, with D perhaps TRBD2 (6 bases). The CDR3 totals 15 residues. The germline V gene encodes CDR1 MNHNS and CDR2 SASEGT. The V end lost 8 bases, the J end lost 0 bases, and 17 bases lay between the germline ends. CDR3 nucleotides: TGTGCCAGCCTGAGGGAGGCGGGTTACTCCTACGAGCAGTACTTC. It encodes CASLREAGYSYEQYF.

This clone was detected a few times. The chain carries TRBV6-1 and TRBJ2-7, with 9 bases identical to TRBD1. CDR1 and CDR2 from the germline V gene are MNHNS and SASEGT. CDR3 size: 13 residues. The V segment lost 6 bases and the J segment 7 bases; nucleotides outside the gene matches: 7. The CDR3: CASRYRGLREQYF. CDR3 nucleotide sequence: TGTGCCAGCAGGTACAGGGGGCTCAGGGAGCAGTACTTC.

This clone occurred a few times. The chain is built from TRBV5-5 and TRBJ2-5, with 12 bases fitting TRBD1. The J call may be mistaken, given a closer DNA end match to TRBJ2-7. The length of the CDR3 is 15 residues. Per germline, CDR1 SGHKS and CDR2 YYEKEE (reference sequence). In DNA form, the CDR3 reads TGTGCCAGCAGCCCGGGGACAGGGGGCCTCTACGAGCAGTACTTC. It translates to CASSPGTGGLYEQYF.

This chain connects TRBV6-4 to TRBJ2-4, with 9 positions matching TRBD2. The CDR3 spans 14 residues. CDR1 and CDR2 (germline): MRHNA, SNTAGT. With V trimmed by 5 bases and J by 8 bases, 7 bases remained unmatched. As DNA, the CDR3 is TGTGCCAGCAGTACGACTAGCGGAGGGGACATTCAGTACTTC. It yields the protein CASSTTSGGDIQYF.

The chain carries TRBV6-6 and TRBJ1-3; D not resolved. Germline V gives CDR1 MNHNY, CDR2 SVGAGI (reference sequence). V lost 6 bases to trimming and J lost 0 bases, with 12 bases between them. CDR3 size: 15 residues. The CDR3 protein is CASRNLASSGNTIYF. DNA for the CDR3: TGTGCCAGCAGGAACCTAGCTAGCTCTGGAAACACCATATATTTT.

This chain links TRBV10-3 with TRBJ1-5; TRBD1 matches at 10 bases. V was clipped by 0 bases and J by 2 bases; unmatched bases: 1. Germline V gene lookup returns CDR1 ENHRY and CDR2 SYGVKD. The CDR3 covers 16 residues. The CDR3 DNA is TGTGCCATCAGTGAGTCGGGGACAGGGGGCAATCAGCCCCAGCATTTT. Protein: CAISESGTGGNQPQHF.

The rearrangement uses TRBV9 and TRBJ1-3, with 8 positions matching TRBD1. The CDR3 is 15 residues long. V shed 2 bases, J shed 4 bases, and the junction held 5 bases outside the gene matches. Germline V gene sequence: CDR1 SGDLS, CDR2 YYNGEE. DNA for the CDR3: TGTGCCAGCAGCGTGGCGACAGGGGTAGGAAACACCATATATTTT. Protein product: CASSVATGVGNTIYF. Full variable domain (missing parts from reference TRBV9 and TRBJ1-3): DSGVTQTPKHLITATGQRVTLRCSPRSGDLSVYWYQQSLDQGLQFLIQYYNGEERAKGNILERFSAQQFPDLHSELNLSSLELGDSALYFCASSVATGVGNTIYFGEGSWLTVV.

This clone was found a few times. This CDR3 is CASSIGQGGKYEQYF. In DNA form, the CDR3 reads TGTGCCAGCAGTATAGGACAGGGGGGCAAATACGAGCAGTACTTC. The chain combines TRBV13 with TRBJ2-7; 10 bases match TRBD1. The CDR3 is 15 amino acids. CDR1 is PRHDT, CDR2 FYEKMQ, per germline (reference sequence). Losses at the gene ends were 6 bases for V and 4 bases for J; bases not matched to a gene: 9.

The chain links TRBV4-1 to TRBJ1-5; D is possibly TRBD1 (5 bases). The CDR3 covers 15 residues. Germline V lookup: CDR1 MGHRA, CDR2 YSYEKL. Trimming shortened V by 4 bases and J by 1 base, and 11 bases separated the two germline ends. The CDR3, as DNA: TGCGCCAGCAGCCTTCATGACAGAAGCAATCAGCCCCAGCATTTT. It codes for CASSLHDRSNQPQHF.

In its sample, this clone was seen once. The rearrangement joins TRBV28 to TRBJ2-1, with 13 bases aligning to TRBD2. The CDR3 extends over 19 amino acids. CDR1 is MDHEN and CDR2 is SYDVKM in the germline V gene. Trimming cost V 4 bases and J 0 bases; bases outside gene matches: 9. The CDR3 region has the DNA TGTGCCAGCAGTTCAAGACCGGGACTAGCGGGACGCTCCTACAATGAGCAGTTCTTC. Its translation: CASSSRPGLAGRSYNEQFF.

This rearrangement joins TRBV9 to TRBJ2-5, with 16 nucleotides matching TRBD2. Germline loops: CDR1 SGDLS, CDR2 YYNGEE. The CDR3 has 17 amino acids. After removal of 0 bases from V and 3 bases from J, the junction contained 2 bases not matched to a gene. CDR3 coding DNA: TGTGCCAGCAGCGTAGAGGGGACTAGCGGGAGGGAAGAGACCCAGTACTTC. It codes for CASSVEGTSGREETQYF.

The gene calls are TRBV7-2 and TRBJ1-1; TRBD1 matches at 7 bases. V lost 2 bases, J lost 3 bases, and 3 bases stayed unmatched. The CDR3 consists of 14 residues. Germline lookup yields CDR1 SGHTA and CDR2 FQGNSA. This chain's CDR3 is CASSLQGVYTEAFF. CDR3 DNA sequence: TGTGCCAGCAGCTTACAGGGGGTCTACACTGAAGCTTTCTTT.

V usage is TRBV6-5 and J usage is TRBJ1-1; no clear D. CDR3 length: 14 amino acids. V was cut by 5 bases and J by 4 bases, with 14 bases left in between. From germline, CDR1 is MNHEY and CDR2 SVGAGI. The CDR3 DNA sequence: TGTGCCAGCAGTGCCCCGAGGGATCGCACTGAAGCTTTCTTT. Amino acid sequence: CASSAPRDRTEAFF.

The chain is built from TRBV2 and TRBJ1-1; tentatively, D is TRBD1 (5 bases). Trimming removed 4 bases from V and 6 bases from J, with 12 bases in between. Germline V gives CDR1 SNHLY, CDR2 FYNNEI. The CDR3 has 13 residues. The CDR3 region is CASSVAREPEAFF. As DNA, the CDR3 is TGTGCCAGCAGTGTGGCCAGGGAACCTGAAGCTTTCTTT.

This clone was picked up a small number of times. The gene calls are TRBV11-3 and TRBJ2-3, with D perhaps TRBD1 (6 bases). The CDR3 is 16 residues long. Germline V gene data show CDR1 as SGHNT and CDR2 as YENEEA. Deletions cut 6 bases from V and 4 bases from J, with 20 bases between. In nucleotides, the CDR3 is TGTGCCAGCAGTTCCTTACTTACAGGGTTCCCAGATACGCAGTATTTT. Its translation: CASSSLLTGFPDTQYF.

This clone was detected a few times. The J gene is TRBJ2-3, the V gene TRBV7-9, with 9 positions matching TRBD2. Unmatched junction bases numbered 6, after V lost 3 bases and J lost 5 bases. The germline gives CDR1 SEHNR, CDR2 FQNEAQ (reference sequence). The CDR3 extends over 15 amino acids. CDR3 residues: CASSLGGGALDTQYF. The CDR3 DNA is TGTGCCAGCAGCTTGGGCGGGGGGGCCTTAGATACGCAGTATTTT.

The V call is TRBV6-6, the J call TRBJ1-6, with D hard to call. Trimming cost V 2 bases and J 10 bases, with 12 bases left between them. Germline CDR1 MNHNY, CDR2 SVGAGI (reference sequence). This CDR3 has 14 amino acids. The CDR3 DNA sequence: TGTGCCAGCAGTTACCCCCTATCGGGGTCACCCCTCCACTTT. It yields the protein CASSYPLSGSPLHF.